The clone carrying this T cell receptor (beta chain) has a handful of counts. The target antigen is unknown. The primer mix had 60 Vbeta and 13 Jbeta primers. TCRdb's copy holds only in-frame clones and misses some; the assay was immunoSEQ multiplex PCR. The sample yields 120,000 to 150,000 clones, about three quarters seen once. From germline, CDR1 is SGHDT and CDR2 YYEEEE. CDR3 size: 15 residues. V was pared by 1 base and J by 3 bases, with 11 bases between. The data were obtained in a study of cytomegalovirus exposure and HLA in healthy donors. General study results and limits: The availability of immune exposure information extended only to CMV serostatus. Links to common viral pathogens appeared, in a later analysis, for several of the most significant clusters.

The source is a woman between 40 and 55 years old in good health and CMV-seronegative. What was sequenced was PBMCs. The gene calls are TRBV5-6 and TRBJ1-5, with D tentatively TRBD1 (6 bases). The CDR3 here is CASSLYRALNQPQHF. The CDR3, as DNA: TGTGCCAGCAGCTTGTACAGGGCTCTCAATCAGCCCCAGCATTTT.